These T cell receptor beta chains were read from a single sample in a study of T-cell reconstitution after alpha-beta-depleted transplantation in children. TCRdb used MiXCR to reprocess the PCR reads, holding one entry per CDR3 protein. The table shows a few hundred thousand distinct CDR3 sequences, with over 10% occurring only once. Sequencing was performed on PBMCs, mostly from graft donor cells, taken 360 days after TCRalphabeta/CD19-depleted stem cell transplant. The source is a male patient between 10 and 17 years old who had a stem cell transplant for acute myeloid leukemia, so the T cells may come from the graft donor. The CDR3 runs from the conserved cysteine through the conserved F or W. A D gene is named only where the DNA matches it firmly. Clone size is shown for a subset of rows, as once, few, many or a class of expanded clone.

j_call | d_call | clone_size | v_call | cdr3_nt | cdr3_aa
TRBJ1-2 | - | - | TRBV7-9 | TGTGCCAGCAGCCTACAGGGTTTCGTCCGCGCTAACTATGGCTACACCTTC | CASSLQGFVRANYGYTF
TRBJ2-7 | TRBD2 | few | TRBV7-2 | TGTGCCAGCAGCCCGACTAGCGGGAGGCCCTCCTACGAGCAGTACTTC | CASSPTSGRPSYEQYF
TRBJ2-5 | - | few | TRBV6-5 | TGTGCCAGCAGTTACTCGGCAGGGGGGGAAACCCAGTACTTC | CASSYSAGGETQYF
TRBJ1-5 | - | few | TRBV28 | TGTGCCAGCAGTTTGGGGGCCTCCCGTCCCAATCAGCCCCAGCATTTT | CASSLGASRPNQPQHF
TRBJ1-2 | - | many | TRBV29-1 | TGCAGCGTTGAAGGGCAGGGGCGCCAATATGGCTACACCTTC | CSVEGQGRQYGYTF
TRBJ2-2 | TRBD1 | few | TRBV9 | TGTGCCAGCAGCGATCCAATCAGGGACAGGGGGAACACCGGGGAGCTGTTTTTT | CASSDPIRDRGNTGELFF
TRBJ2-1 | - | many | TRBV14 | TGTGCCAGCAGCCAGGGACAACTGCTCTTCTCCTACAATGAGCAGTTCTTC | CASSQGQLLFSYNEQFF
TRBJ2-7 | - | many | TRBV28 | TGTGCCAGCAGTTTAGTGAACTACGAGCAGTACTTC | CASSLVNYEQYF
TRBJ2-1 | TRBD2 | few | TRBV29-1 | TGCAGCGTCGAGTTCGGTGCGGGGGTAAATGAGCAGTTCTTC | CSVEFGAGVNEQFF
TRBJ1-1 | - | few | TRBV7-2 | TGTGCCAGCAGCTTAGCGGGGACCGTCTTGAACACTGAAGCTTTCTTT | CASSLAGTVLNTEAFF
TRBJ2-5 | - | few | TRBV7-2 | TGTGCCAGCAGCGCCTCTCTTCTTTGGGAGACCCAGTACTTC | CASSASLLWETQYF
TRBJ2-1 | - | - | TRBV6-7 | TGTGCCAGCAGTTACTCCACCACCTACTCCTACAATGAGCAGTTCTTC | CASSYSTTYSYNEQFF
TRBJ2-1 | - | few | TRBV5-5 | TGTGCCAGCATAAGGGGGGCATCCTACAATGAGCAGTTCTTC | CASIRGASYNEQFF
TRBJ2-7 | - | few | TRBV29-1 | TGCAGCGTTGAATGGCAGCCCAACGAGCAGTACTTC | CSVEWQPNEQYF
TRBJ2-1 | TRBD2 | - | TRBV12-3/TRBV12-4 | TGTGCCAGCAGTCCTTTACTAGCGGGGAGGGCCAAGGGCAATGAGCAGTTCTTC | CASSPLLAGRAKGNEQFF
TRBJ2-1 | - | few | TRBV28 | TGTGCCAGCAGTCCCCCTAGATTAGGGCAGTTCTTC | CASSPPRLGQFF
TRBJ2-7 | TRBD1 | - | TRBV14 | TGTGCCAGCAGCCAACTATATGCCGGGACAGGGTTGGGGGAGCAGTACTTC | CASSQLYAGTGLGEQYF
TRBJ2-1 | TRBD1 | - | TRBV24-1 | TGTGCCACCAGTGATCCAGGGGGTGCGGGCGGGAATGAGCAGTTCTTC | CATSDPGGAGGNEQFF
TRBJ2-1 | TRBD2 | few | TRBV29-1 | TGCAGCGTGGTTACTGGGAGGGCCTACAATGAGCAGTTCTTC | CSVVTGRAYNEQFF
TRBJ2-7 | TRBD2 | few | TRBV5-6 | TGTGCCAGCAGCCCGACCCCGGGAGGCGAGCAGTACTTC | CASSPTPGGEQYF
TRBJ2-7 | - | - | TRBV6-2/TRBV6-3 | TGTGCCAGCGAAGTCAGCGGTCGGTACGAGCAGTACTTC | CASEVSGRYEQYF
TRBJ2-1 | - | many | TRBV11-1 | TGTGCCAGCAGCTTGGATGCGGGACGCAGCCCCTACAATGAGCAGTTCTTC | CASSLDAGRSPYNEQFF
TRBJ2-3 | TRBD2 | few | TRBV7-2 | TGTGCCAGCAGCTTAGCGAGCGGGGGGCGAACAGATACGCAGTATTTT | CASSLASGGRTDTQYF
TRBJ2-7 | TRBD1 | many | TRBV12-3/TRBV12-4 | TGTGCCAGCAGATCCCGGGACAGAGACTCCTACGAGCAGTACTTC | CASRSRDRDSYEQYF
TRBJ2-7 | - | many | TRBV6-6 | TGTGCCAGCAGTTACTCCTTGAACGAGCAGTACTTC | CASSYSLNEQYF
TRBJ2-3 | - | many | TRBV28 | TGTGCCAGCAGTCAAGGGCGCGGGACCACAGATACGCAGTATTTT | CASSQGRGTTDTQYF
TRBJ2-1 | - | many | TRBV15 | TGTGCCACCCATCGGCCCGGGAGCGACTTCCCCGTTAATGAGCAGTTCTTC | CATHRPGSDFPVNEQFF